Below are 19 T cell receptor beta chains sequenced from a single sample in a study of PD-L1 blockade in urothelial cancer. The time point is: pretreatment peripheral blood. Clones were sequenced by immunoSEQ multiplex PCR, and TCRdb holds only the in-frame ones, with some missing. This table holds over 75,000 clones, over 65% found once. The sample consisted of PBMCs, taken around atezolizumab (anti-PD-L1) treatment. These receptor sequences come from a man in his 60s with urothelial cancer.

The J gene is TRBJ1-5, the V gene TRBV7-8, with D possibly being TRBD1 (6 bases). The CDR3 is 13 amino acids. The germline CDR1 and CDR2 sequences are SGHVS and FQNEAQ. V was shortened by 3 bases and J by 4 bases, with 7 bases between the two germline ends. This CDR3 is CASSLDRNQPQHF. CDR3 nucleotide sequence: TGTGCCAGCAGCTTGGACAGAAATCAGCCCCAGCATTTT.

The chain couples TRBV11-2 to TRBJ2-5, with 10 bases lining up with TRBD2. V was pared by 2 bases and J by 5 bases, with 11 bases of the junction left unmatched. This CDR3 contains 17 residues. CDR1 and CDR2 from the germline V gene are SGHAT and FQNNGV. In DNA, the CDR3 is TGTGCCAGCAGCTTAAGGACTAGCGGAAGAGGTGAGGAGACCCAGTACTTC. Translated: CASSLRTSGRGEETQYF.

The genes are TRBV30 and TRBJ1-2, with D possibly being TRBD1 (6 bases). CDR1 is GTSNPN, CDR2 SVGIG, per germline (reference sequence). Trimming left V 2 bases short and J 0 bases short, with 13 bases between. The CDR3 runs 15 residues. DNA of the CDR3: TGTGCCTGGAGTTATACAGGGCGAGCTAACTATGGCTACACCTTC. It yields the protein CAWSYTGRANYGYTF.

The gene calls are TRBV5-1 and TRBJ2-6, with 7 positions matching TRBD1. The V segment lost 2 bases and the J segment 5 bases; nucleotides outside the gene matches: 13. CDR3 length: 18 residues. Germline lookup yields CDR1 SGHRS and CDR2 YFSETQ. As DNA, the CDR3 is TGCGCCAGCAGCTTACCGGGACAGCCAAACTCCTGGGCCAACGTCCTGACTTTC. It is translated as CASSLPGQPNSWANVLTF.

This chain links TRBV15 with TRBJ1-5; TRBD1 might be the D (6 bases). This CDR3 has 14 residues. The germline V and J ends were trimmed by 4 bases and 4 bases, with 11 bases remaining between them. The V gene's germline CDR1 is LNHNV and CDR2 YYDKDF (reference sequence). Here the CDR3 DNA reads TGTGCCACCAGCACCGGGACATTGAATCAGCCCCAGCATTTT. Residues: CATSTGTLNQPQHF.

Comment on this clone: Distinct nucleotide sequences in the sample also encode this CDR3. This chain links TRBV7-3 with TRBJ2-5; D is perhaps TRBD1 (6 bases). CDR1 is SGHTA, CDR2 FQGTGA, per germline. The CDR3 has 13 residues. V lost 5 bases and J 2 bases, leaving 9 bases between the germline ends. The CDR3 DNA reads as TGTGCCAGCAGCAGGGGACAACAAGAGACCCAGTACTTC. This codes for CASSRGQQETQYF.

J is TRBJ1-3 and V is TRBV9; TRBD1 matches 8 bases. The CDR3 has 16 amino acids. V dropped 4 bases and J dropped 5; count of bases not matched to a gene: 11. Germline V gene sequence: CDR1 SGDLS, CDR2 YYNGEE. DNA for the CDR3: TGTGCCAGCAGCCCCCCTGGGTCAGGGGGCCGAAACACCATATATTTT. It specifies CASSPPGSGGRNTIYF.

Details on this clone: This CDR3 is also generated by other DNA sequences in the sample. The rearrangement uses TRBV5-1 and TRBJ2-7; 7 bases map to TRBD1. CDR3 size: 13 residues. V trimming: 4 bases; J trimming: 3 bases; junction bases outside the gene matches: 4. Germline V CDR1 and CDR2: SGHRS, YFSETQ. This CDR3 reads CASSLGQSYEQYF. CDR3 DNA: TGCGCCAGCAGCCTGGGACAGAGCTACGAGCAGTACTTC.

This sequence joins TRBV2 and TRBJ1-5; 7 nucleotides agree with TRBD1. This CDR3 contains 15 residues. CDR1 and CDR2 from the germline V gene are SNHLY and FYNNEI. J gave up 7 bases and V 5 bases, and 11 bases lay outside the gene matches. The CDR3 sequence is CASSMDRNTDQPQHF. CDR3 DNA sequence: TGTGCCAGCAGTATGGACAGGAATACGGACCAGCCCCAGCATTTT.

The chain combines TRBV12-5 with TRBJ1-1, with D maybe TRBD1 (5 bases). CDR3 size: 14 residues. Trimming removed 0 bases at V and 3 bases at J, with 8 bases between. The V gene's germline CDR1 is LGHNT and CDR2 FRNRAP. The CDR3 bases are TGTGCTAGTGGTTTGGTTGGCAGGGACACTGAAGCTTTCTTT. Encoded protein: CASGLVGRDTEAFF.

The gene calls are TRBV28 and TRBJ2-2; D is possibly TRBD2 (5 bases). V lost 7 bases to trimming and J lost 3 bases, with 9 bases between them. CDR1 and CDR2 (germline): MDHEN, SYDVKM. The CDR3 is made up of 13 amino acids. The CDR3 reads CASNRADTGELFF. CDR3 nucleotides: TGTGCCAGCAATCGAGCGGACACCGGGGAGCTGTTTTTT.

This clone appeared a single time. The chain links TRBV5-4 to TRBJ1-2; no clear D. CDR3 size: 15 residues. V lost 4 bases to trimming and J lost 8 bases, with 21 bases between them. Germline loops: CDR1 SGHNT, CDR2 YYREEE (reference sequence). The CDR3 nucleotides are TGTGCCAGCAGCCCCCCGACCGGGGTACTATCGGGCTACACCTTC. Translation: CASSPPTGVLSGYTF. The full variable domain, in which reference TRBV5-4 and TRBJ1-2 provide the parts outside the CDR3, is ETGVTQSPTHLIKTRGQQVTLRCSSQSGHNTVSWYQQALGQGPQFIFQYYREEENGRGNFPPRFSGLQFPNYSSELNVNALELDDSALYLCASSPPTGVLSGYTFGSGTRLTVV.

The chain combines TRBV7-6 with TRBJ1-1; D might be TRBD1 (5 bases). This CDR3 spans 14 amino acids. Trimming left V 0 bases short and J 7 bases short, with 12 bases between. Germline-derived CDR1 and CDR2 are SGHVS and FNYEAQ. The CDR3 coding sequence is TGTGCCAGCAGCTTAGCTAGTGGGGCTGATGAAGCTTTCTTT. Protein sequence: CASSLASGADEAFF.

The V gene is TRBV7-2, the J gene TRBJ1-5, with D tentatively TRBD1 (5 bases). V dropped 0 bases and J dropped 9 bases, with 12 bases sitting between them. The CDR3 extends over 14 amino acids. In germline, CDR1 is SGHTA, CDR2 FQGNSA. CDR3 region: CASSLAGPVGPQHF. The CDR3, as DNA: TGTGCCAGCAGCTTAGCGGGGCCGGTCGGGCCCCAGCATTTT. The whole variable domain, remainder taken from reference TRBV7-2 and TRBJ1-5, is GAGVSQSPSNKVTEKGKDVELRCDPISGHTALYWYRQSLGQGLEFLIYFQGNSAPDKSGLPSDRFSAERTGGSVSTLTIQRTQQEDSAVYLCASSLAGPVGPQHFGDGTRLSIL.

The chain has TRBV9 and TRBJ1-5, with TRBD1 matching 10 bases. The ends lost 4 bases at V and 7 bases at J; junction bases unmatched: 8. The CDR3 extends over 15 amino acids. Germline V CDR1 and CDR2: SGDLS, YYNGEE. CDR3 DNA sequence: TGTGCCAGCAGCTTCGGGACAGGGGTAGGACAGCCCCAGCATTTT. It encodes CASSFGTGVGQPQHF.

J is TRBJ1-5 and V is TRBV19; weak D call: TRBD1 (5 bases). From germline, CDR1 is LNHDA and CDR2 SQIVND (reference sequence). The length of the CDR3 is 15 residues. V was shortened by 5 bases and J by 0 bases, with 11 bases between the two germline ends. The CDR3 region has the DNA TGTGCCAGTAGTCCCAGCAGGGATAGCAATCAGCCCCAGCATTTT. Its protein product is CASSPSRDSNQPQHF. The full variable domain, rest sourced from reference TRBV19 and TRBJ1-5, is DGGITQSPKYLFRKEGQNVTLSCEQNLNHDAMYWYRQDPGQGLRLIYYSQIVNDFQKGDIAEGYSVSREKKESFPLTVTSAQKNPTAFYLCASSPSRDSNQPQHFGDGTRLSIL.

The chain links TRBV5-1 to TRBJ2-7; 13 positions agree with TRBD2. CDR1 is SGHRS, CDR2 YFSETQ, per germline. Losses at the gene ends were 3 bases for V and 3 bases for J; bases not matched to a gene: 9. The CDR3 consists of 17 residues. CDR3 sequence (DNA): TGCGCCAGCAGCTGGACGACTAGCGGGGGGCCGGACTACGAGCAGTACTTC. It encodes CASSWTTSGGPDYEQYF.

This chain connects TRBV7-9 to TRBJ1-1, with a tentative D call TRBD1 (6 bases). This CDR3 comprises 14 residues. With 5 bases removed from V and 1 base from J, the gap between germline ends came to 11 bases. CDR1 is SEHNR and CDR2 is FQNEAQ in the germline V gene (reference sequence). The CDR3: CASSQQGGNTEAFF. The CDR3 region has the DNA TGTGCCAGCAGCCAACAGGGTGGGAACACTGAAGCTTTCTTT.

The V and J genes are TRBV9 and TRBJ2-2; 9 bases line up with TRBD2. The CDR3 is 16 residues long. J gave up 5 bases and V 3 bases, and 8 bases lay outside the gene matches. CDR1 is SGDLS and CDR2 is YYNGEE in the germline V gene. CDR3 sequence reads: CASSAWPSGGTGELFF. The DNA for the CDR3 is TGTGCCAGCAGCGCCTGGCCCAGCGGGGGGACCGGGGAGCTGTTTTTT.